A single sample is the source of the 6 T cell receptor beta chains below, sequenced in a study of CD8+ T cells in alopecia areata. The sequencing template was cDNA reverse transcribed from extracted RNA. Measured with immunoSEQ multiplex PCR; TCRdb has only the in-frame clones, and not every one. The sample records just over 30,000 clones, roughly 58% being singletons. The sample taken for sequencing was NKG2D-high CD8+ T cells sorted from blood. The source of these receptors is a human donor with alopecia areata.

The rearrangement uses TRBV29-1 and TRBJ2-7; TRBD1 is a possible D gene (6 bases). Trimming pared 6 bases from V and 4 bases from J, leaving 19 bases between. CDR3 length equals 14 residues. The germline gives CDR1 SQVTM, CDR2 ANQGSEA. The CDR3 protein is CSVAPTGRGYEQYF. CDR3 bases: TGCAGCGTAGCACCCACAGGGCGCGGTTACGAGCAGTACTTC.

The genes are TRBV7-2 and TRBJ1-2; unclear D gene. CDR1 is SGHTA, CDR2 FQGNSA, per germline. V was cut by 3 bases and J by 1 base, with 9 bases left in between. The CDR3 runs 14 residues. CDR3 in DNA: TGTGCCAGCAGCTTTTGGGGAAGTAACTATGGCTACACCTTC. This sequence encodes CASSFWGSNYGYTF.

V is TRBV5-1 and J is TRBJ2-5, with D uncertain. Germline lookup yields CDR1 SGHRS and CDR2 YFSETQ. The ends were cut back, 0 bases at V and 0 bases at J, with 12 bases in the middle. The CDR3 covers 16 residues. The CDR3 sequence: CASSLEAEEDQETQYF. The CDR3 coding sequence is TGCGCCAGCAGCTTGGAGGCGGAAGAAGACCAAGAGACCCAGTACTTC.

In its sample, this clone was seen a few times. CDR3 protein: CASSLVLRTEAFF. As DNA, the CDR3 is TGTGCCAGCAGCTTAGTTCTGAGGACTGAAGCTTTCTTT. The V gene is TRBV11-2, the J gene TRBJ1-1; D uncertain. The V and J ends lost 1 base and 5 bases respectively, with 8 bases between them. This CDR3 contains 13 residues. The germline V gene has CDR1 SGHAT and CDR2 FQNNGV.

The J gene is TRBJ2-7, the V gene TRBV9; 10 bases line up with TRBD2. Trimming at V came to 3 bases and at J to 3 bases, leaving 9 bases not matched to a gene. The germline gives CDR1 SGDLS, CDR2 YYNGEE. There are 16 residues in the CDR3. CDR3 in DNA: TGTGCCAGCAGCGCCACTAGCGGGGACCTATACTACGAGCAGTACTTC. It encodes CASSATSGDLYYEQYF.

CDR3 region: CASSPAGGDYEQYF. CDR3 DNA: TGTGCCAGCAGTCCCGCGGGAGGGGATTACGAGCAGTACTTC. The gene calls are TRBV27 and TRBJ2-7; 9 positions match TRBD2. This CDR3 has 14 amino acids. The V gene's germline CDR1 is MNHEY and CDR2 SMNVEV (reference sequence). V shed 5 bases, J shed 4 bases, and the junction held 6 bases outside the gene matches.